This T cell receptor beta chain was identified in a study of shared clonotypes between healthy human individuals. Each subset's genomic DNA was shared equally among a number of immunoSEQ plates. Clones were read by immunoSEQ multiplex PCR, and TCRdb kept only the in-frame ones, dropping some. The sample lists 2 million to 2.5 million clones, about 92% occurring once. J lost 2 bases, V lost 4 bases, and 9 bases had no gene match. Germline V gene sequence: CDR1 MNHNS, CDR2 SASEGT. The length of the CDR3 is 16 residues. What was sequenced was naive CD4+ T cells from PBMCs. Subset defined: CD45RA+ positively selected. The chain recombines TRBV6-1 with TRBJ2-5; 8 bases fit TRBD1. This receptor was identified in a man aged 18 to 29 in good health. Some clones in this sample may be carry-over from other donors' samples. In DNA, the CDR3 is TGTGCCAGCAGTGGTATTCAGGACAGGGAACAAGAGACCCAGTACTTC. This translates into CASSGIQDREQETQYF.